This T cell receptor (beta chain) derives from a study of shared clonotypes between healthy human individuals. Study-level points and caveats: Estimated richness values were generally larger in naive subsets than in memory subsets.

The test was conducted at deep level. In the original processing: Filtering differed for immunoSEQ, which gave only junction sequences without quality scores. TCRdb's table, derived via immunoSEQ multiplex PCR, lists solely in-frame clones and lacks some. The V and J calls and clone size are taken from that table; D and trimming were inferred from the DNA. The sample consists of 660,000 or so clones, 95% to 97% of them appearing once. Points on this clone: What it binds is not known.

Terminally differentiated effector memory CD45RA+ cells were left out of the naive CD8 fraction, which was CD45RO-negative and positively selected for CCR7. All donors qualified as healthy HIV-negative adults and had experienced no recent acute infections or vaccinations. Between the trimmed V and J ends, which lost 4 bases and 4 bases, there was a span of 11 bases. This CDR3 has 12 residues. Germline V CDR1 and CDR2: SQVTM, ANQGSEA. Material for sequencing was naive CD8+ T cells sorted from blood. The origin of this receptor is a woman aged 30 to 39 in good health. This chain links TRBV29-1 with TRBJ2-7, with unresolved D. This CDR3 is CSVVTEIYEQYF. As DNA, the CDR3 is TGCAGCGTTGTCACAGAGATTTACGAGCAGTACTTC.